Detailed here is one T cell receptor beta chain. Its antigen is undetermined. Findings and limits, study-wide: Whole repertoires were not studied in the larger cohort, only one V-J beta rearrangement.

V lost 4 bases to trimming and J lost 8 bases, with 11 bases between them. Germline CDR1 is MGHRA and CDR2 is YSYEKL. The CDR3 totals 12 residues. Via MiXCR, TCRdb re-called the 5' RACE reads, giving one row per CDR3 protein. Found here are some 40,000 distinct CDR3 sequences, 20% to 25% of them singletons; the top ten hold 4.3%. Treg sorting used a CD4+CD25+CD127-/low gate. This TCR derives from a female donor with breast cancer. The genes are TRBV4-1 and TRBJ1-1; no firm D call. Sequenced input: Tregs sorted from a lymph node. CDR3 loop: CASSLTGYEAFF. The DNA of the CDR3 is TGCGCCAGCAGCCTAACGGGGTACGAAGCTTTCTTT.